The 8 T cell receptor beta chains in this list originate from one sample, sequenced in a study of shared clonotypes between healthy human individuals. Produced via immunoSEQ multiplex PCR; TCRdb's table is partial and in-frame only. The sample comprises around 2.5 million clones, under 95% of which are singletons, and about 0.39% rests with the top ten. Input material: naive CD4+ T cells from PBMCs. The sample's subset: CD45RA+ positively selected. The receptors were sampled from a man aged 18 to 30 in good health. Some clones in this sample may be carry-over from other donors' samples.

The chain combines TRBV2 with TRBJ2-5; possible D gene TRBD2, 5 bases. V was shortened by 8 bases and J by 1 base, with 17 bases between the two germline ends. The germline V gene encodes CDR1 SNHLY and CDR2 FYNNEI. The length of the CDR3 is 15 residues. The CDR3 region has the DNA TGTGCCAGCCACGGGCGTGCGGGCCCCCAAGAGACCCAGTACTTC. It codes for CASHGRAGPQETQYF.

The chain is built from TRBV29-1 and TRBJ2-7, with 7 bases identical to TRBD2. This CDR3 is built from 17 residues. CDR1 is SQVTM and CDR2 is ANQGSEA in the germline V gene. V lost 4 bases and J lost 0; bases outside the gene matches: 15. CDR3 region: CSVVERGGGYSSYEQYF. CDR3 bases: TGCAGCGTTGTGGAGCGGGGTGGGGGATACAGCTCCTACGAGCAGTACTTC.

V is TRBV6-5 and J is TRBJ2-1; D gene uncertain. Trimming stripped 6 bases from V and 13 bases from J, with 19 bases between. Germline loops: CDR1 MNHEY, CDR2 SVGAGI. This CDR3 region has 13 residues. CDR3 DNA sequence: TGTGCCAGCAGCCCGTGGCAGTCTGTTGCTCAGTTCTTC. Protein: CASSPWQSVAQFF.

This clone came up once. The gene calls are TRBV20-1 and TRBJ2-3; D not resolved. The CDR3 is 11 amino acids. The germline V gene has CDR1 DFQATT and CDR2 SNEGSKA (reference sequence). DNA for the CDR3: TGCACCCCGGGCGCCACAGATACGCAGTATTTT. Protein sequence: CTPGATDTQYF.

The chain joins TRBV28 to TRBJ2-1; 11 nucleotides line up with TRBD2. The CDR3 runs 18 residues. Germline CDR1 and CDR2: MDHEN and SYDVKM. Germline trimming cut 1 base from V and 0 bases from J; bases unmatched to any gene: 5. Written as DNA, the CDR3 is TGTGCCAGCAGTTTATATACTAGCGGGAGCTTCTCCTACAATGAGCAGTTCTTC. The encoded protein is CASSLYTSGSFSYNEQFF.

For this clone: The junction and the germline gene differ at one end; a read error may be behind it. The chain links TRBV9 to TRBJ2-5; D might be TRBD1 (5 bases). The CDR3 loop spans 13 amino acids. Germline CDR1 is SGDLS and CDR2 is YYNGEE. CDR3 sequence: CASSFRGQESQYF. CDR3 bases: TGTGCCAGCAGCTTTAGGGGTCAAGAGTCCCAGTACTTC.

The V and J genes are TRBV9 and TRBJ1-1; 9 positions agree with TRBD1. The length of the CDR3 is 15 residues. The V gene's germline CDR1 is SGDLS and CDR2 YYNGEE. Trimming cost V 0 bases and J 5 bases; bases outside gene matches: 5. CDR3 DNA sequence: TGTGCCAGCAGCGTAGAGGGGGACAGGGCGACTGAAGCTTTCTTT. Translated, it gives CASSVEGDRATEAFF.

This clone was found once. This CDR3 reads CASSTAPPETQYF. The CDR3 DNA reads as TGTGCCAGCAGTACAGCCCCCCCTGAGACCCAGTACTTC. The genes are TRBV11-2 and TRBJ2-5; D call uncertain. This CDR3 contains 13 residues. V was trimmed by 6 bases and J by 5 bases, leaving 13 bases between them. The germline V gene has CDR1 SGHAT and CDR2 FQNNGV.